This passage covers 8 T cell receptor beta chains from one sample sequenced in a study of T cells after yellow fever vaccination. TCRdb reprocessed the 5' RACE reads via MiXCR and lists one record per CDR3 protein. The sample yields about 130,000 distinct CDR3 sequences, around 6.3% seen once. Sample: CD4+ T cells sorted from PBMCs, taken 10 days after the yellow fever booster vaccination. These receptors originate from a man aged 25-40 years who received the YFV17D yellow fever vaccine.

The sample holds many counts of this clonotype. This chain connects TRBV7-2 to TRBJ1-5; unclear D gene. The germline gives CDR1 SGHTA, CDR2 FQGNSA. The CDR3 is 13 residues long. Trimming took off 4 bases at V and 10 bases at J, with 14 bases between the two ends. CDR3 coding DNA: TGTGCCAGCAGCTCCCTACCTATGTCACCCCAGCATTTT. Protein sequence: CASSSLPMSPQHF.

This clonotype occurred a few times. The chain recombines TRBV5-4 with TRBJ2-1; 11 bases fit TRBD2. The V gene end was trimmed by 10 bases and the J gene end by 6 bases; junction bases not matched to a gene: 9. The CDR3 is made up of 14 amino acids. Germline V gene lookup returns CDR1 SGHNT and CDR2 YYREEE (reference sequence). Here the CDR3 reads CASLSGRAPNEQFF. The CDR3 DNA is TGTGCCTCCCTTAGCGGGAGGGCCCCCAATGAGCAGTTCTTC. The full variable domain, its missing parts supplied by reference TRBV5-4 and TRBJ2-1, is ETGVTQSPTHLIKTRGQQVTLRCSSQSGHNTVSWYQQALGQGPQFIFQYYREEENGRGNFPPRFSGLQFPNYSSELNVNALELDDSALYLCASLSGRAPNEQFFGPGTRLTVL.

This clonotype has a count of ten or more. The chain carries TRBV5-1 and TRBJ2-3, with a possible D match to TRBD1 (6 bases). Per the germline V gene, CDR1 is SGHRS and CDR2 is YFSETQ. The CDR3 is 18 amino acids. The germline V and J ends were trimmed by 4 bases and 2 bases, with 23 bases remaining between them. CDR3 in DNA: TGCGCCAGCAGCAAAGGACAAACAGGGATCATTTTCACAGATACGCAGTATTTT. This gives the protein CASSKGQTGIIFTDTQYF. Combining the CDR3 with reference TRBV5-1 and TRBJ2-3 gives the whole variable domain KAGVTQTPRYLIKTRGQQVTLSCSPISGHRSVSWYQQTPGQGLQFLFEYFSETQRNKGNFPGRFSGRQFSNSRSEMNVSTLELGDSALYLCASSKGQTGIIFTDTQYFGPGTRLTVL.

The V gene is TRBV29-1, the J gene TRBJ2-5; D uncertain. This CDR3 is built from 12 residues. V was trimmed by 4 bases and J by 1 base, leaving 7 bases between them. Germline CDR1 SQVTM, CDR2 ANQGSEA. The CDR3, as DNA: TGCAGCGTTGCCCGGAGCCAAGAGACCCAGTACTTC. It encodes CSVARSQETQYF.

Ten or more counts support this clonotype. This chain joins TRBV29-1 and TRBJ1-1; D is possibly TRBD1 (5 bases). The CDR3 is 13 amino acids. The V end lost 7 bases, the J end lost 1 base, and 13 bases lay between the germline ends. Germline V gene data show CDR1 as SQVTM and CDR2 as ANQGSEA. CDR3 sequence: CSAAGPSNTEAFF. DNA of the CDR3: TGCAGCGCCGCGGGACCGTCGAACACTGAAGCTTTCTTT. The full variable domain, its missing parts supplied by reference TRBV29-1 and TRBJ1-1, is SAVISQKPSRDICQRGTSLTIQCQVDSQVTMMFWYRQQPGQSLTLIATANQGSEATYESGFVIDKFPISRPNLTFSTLTVSNMSPEDSSIYLCSAAGPSNTEAFFGQGTRLTVV.

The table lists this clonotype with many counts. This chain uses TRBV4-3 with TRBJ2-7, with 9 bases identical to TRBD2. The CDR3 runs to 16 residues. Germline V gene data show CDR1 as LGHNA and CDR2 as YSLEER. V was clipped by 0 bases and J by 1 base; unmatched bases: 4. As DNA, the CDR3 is TGCGCCAGCAGCCAAGAAATGCTAGCGGGATCCTACGAGCAGTACTTC. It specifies CASSQEMLAGSYEQYF.

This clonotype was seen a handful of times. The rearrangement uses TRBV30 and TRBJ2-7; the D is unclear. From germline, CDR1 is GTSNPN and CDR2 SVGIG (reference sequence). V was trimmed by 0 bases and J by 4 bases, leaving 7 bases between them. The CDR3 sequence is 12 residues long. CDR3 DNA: TGTGCCTGGAGTGTAAATAGATACGAGCAGTACTTC. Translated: CAWSVNRYEQYF.

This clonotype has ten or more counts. CDR3 coding DNA: TGTGCCAGCAGGGGCACAGGGGTCAGCACTGAAGCTTTCTTT. Its protein is CASRGTGVSTEAFF. The chain has TRBV27 and TRBJ1-1; 7 bases line up with TRBD1. The CDR3 runs to 14 residues. Trimming removed 6 bases from V and 4 bases from J; junction bases left unmatched: 8. Germline values: CDR1 MNHEY, CDR2 SMNVEV (reference sequence).